These T cell receptor beta chains were read from a single sample in a study of cytomegalovirus exposure and HLA in healthy donors. Method: immunoSEQ multiplex PCR; TCRdb's copy keeps in-frame clones and lacks some. Here the sample spans 100,000 to 150,000 clones, around three quarters being singletons. The specimen was PBMCs. The source of these receptors is a female donor in good health and CMV-seronegative. CDR3s include the opening cysteine and the closing phenylalanine or tryptophan. Fields, in order: V gene, D gene, CDR3 length, J gene, clone size, CDR3 protein, CDR3 DNA. The D gene is left open where the match is weak. Clone size is stated in some rows and not others, as once, few, many or a class when expanded.

TRBV28	TRBD1	16	TRBJ2-3	-	CASSLSGTGGQDTQYF	TGTGCCAGCAGTTTATCCGGGACAGGGGGCCAAGATACGCAGTATTTT
TRBV5-4	-	14	TRBJ2-3	-	CASSLVKGPDTQYF	TGTGCCAGCAGCTTGGTGAAGGGGCCAGATACGCAGTATTTT
TRBV30	-	14	TRBJ1-3	-	CASSVGVLGNTIYF	TGTGCCTCCTCGGTCGGGGTCCTTGGAAACACCATATATTTT
TRBV5-1	TRBD1	14	TRBJ1-1	-	CASRDRGEETEAFF	TGCGCCAGCAGAGACAGGGGCGAGGAGACTGAAGCTTTCTTT
TRBV5-1	-	17	TRBJ1-1	-	CASSLEGAARAIAEAFF	TGCGCCAGCAGCTTGGAAGGGGCCGCACGGGCGATCGCTGAAGCTTTCTTT
TRBV2	TRBD1	14	TRBJ1-4	-	CASSGQGAGEKLFF	TGTGCCAGCAGTGGACAGGGGGCGGGGGAAAAACTGTTTTTT
TRBV13	TRBD2	17	TRBJ2-3	-	CASSGSVWRESADTQYF	TGTGCCAGCAGCGGATCGGTTTGGCGGGAGAGCGCAGATACGCAGTATTTT
TRBV29-1	-	13	TRBJ2-7	-	CSVFMTDSYEQYF	TGCAGCGTTTTCATGACAGACTCCTACGAGCAGTACTTC
TRBV19	TRBD1	16	TRBJ2-2	-	CASSILGQGVTGELFF	TGTGCCAGTAGTATTCTGGGACAGGGGGTCACCGGGGAGCTGTTTTTT
TRBV28	-	12	TRBJ1-1	-	CASSLSGTEAFF	TGTGCCAGCAGTTTATCGGGGACTGAAGCTTTCTTT
TRBV28	TRBD1	17	TRBJ1-5	-	CASSAEGTGYSNQPQHF	TGTGCCAGCAGTGCCGAGGGGACAGGTTATAGCAATCAGCCCCAGCATTTT
TRBV21-1	-	16	TRBJ1-4	once	CASSKARQPRGEKLFF	TGTGCCAGCAGCAAAGCTCGGCAGCCCCGGGGTGAAAAACTGTTTTTT
TRBV5-5	-	14	TRBJ1-2	-	CASSLGKAYYGYTF	TGTGCCAGCAGCTTGGGTAAAGCCTACTATGGCTACACCTTC
TRBV7-9	-	11	TRBJ2-7	-	CASSLLYEQYF	TGTGCCAGCAGCTTACTCTACGAGCAGTACTTC
TRBV28	-	14	TRBJ1-5	-	CASIEVYSNQPQHF	TGTGCCAGCATTGAGGTTTATAGCAATCAGCCCCAGCATTTT
TRBV27	-	14	TRBJ2-2	few	CASKTPANTGELFF	TGTGCCAGCAAGACTCCGGCGAACACCGGGGAGCTGTTTTTT
TRBV6-5	-	14	TRBJ2-6	-	CASHPGSGANVLTF	TGTGCCAGCCACCCGGGCTCTGGGGCCAACGTCCTGACTTTC
TRBV4-1	TRBD2	16	TRBJ2-5	-	CASSQGSLAGQETQYF	TGCGCCAGCAGCCAAGGCTCACTAGCGGGACAAGAGACCCAGTACTTC
TRBV15	-	13	TRBJ1-5	-	CATSRDGVQPQHF	TGTGCCACCAGCAGAGACGGGGTTCAGCCCCAGCATTTT
TRBV5-1	-	15	TRBJ2-5	-	CASSLGTVPQETQYF	TGCGCCAGCAGCTTGGGGACAGTTCCCCAAGAGACCCAGTACTTC
TRBV18	-	14	TRBJ2-2	-	CASSLTMNTGELFF	TGTGCCAGCTCACTTACAATGAACACCGGGGAGCTGTTTTTT
TRBV6-5	TRBD1	14	TRBJ1-1	-	CASSLQGFVSEAFF	TGTGCCAGCAGCTTACAGGGGTTTGTTTCTGAAGCTTTCTTT